This section outlines one TCR beta chain sequence together with its context. Original processing methods: Amplification of reference gene primers was used by the study to estimate nucleated cell counts. Assay: immunoSEQ multiplex PCR; the TCRdb copy retains only in-frame clones and omits some. That table is the source of V, J and clone size, and D and trimming were worked out from the DNA. The top ten hold 9.4% of the sample, which has roughly 270,000 clones, over 75% seen once. The data were taken from a study of blood T cell repertoires in COVID-19. About the research overall: COVID-19 samples from acute and convalescent phases originated in the United States, Italy and Spain. Nucleic acid was either cDNA or gDNA, and it came from T cells, B-cell-depleted T cells, or PBMCs.

Germline CDR1 is GTSNPN and CDR2 is SVGIG (reference sequence). V shed 0 bases, J shed 0 bases, and the junction held 6 bases outside the gene matches. CDR3 length: 17 amino acids. The V call is TRBV30, the J call TRBJ1-5; 9 bases line up with TRBD1. The sample taken for sequencing was peripheral blood. The sequence came from a young man with active or convalescent COVID-19. The CDR3: CAWSVDRGKYSNQPQHF. CDR3 nucleotides: TGTGCCTGGAGTGTCGACAGGGGGAAATATAGCAATCAGCCCCAGCATTTT.